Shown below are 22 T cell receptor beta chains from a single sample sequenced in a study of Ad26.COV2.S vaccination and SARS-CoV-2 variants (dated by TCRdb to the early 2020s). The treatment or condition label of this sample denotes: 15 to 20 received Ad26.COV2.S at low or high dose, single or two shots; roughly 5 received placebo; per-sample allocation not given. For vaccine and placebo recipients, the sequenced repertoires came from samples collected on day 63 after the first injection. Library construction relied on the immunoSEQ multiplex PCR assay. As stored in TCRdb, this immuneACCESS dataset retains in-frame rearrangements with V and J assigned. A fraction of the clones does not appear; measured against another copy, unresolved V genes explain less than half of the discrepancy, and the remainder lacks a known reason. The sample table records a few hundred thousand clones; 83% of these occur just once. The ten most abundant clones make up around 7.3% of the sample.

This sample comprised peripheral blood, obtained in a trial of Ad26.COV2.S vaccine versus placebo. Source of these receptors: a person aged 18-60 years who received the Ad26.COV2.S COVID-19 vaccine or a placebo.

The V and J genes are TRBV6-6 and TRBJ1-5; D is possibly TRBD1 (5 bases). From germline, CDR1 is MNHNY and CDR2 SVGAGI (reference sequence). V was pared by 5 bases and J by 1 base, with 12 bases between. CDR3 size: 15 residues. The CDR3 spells CASSPARGSNQPQHF. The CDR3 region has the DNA TGTGCCAGCAGTCCTGCGAGGGGAAGCAATCAGCCCCAGCATTTT.

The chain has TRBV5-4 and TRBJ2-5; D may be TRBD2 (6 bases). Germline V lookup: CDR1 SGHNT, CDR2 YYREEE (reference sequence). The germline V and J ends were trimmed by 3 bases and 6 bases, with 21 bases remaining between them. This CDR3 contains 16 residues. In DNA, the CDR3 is TGTGCCAGCAGCTCGTCCTGGGGGACTGGCCCGCAGACCCAGTACTTC. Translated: CASSSSWGTGPQTQYF.

CDR3 protein: CASSPITTGEAFF. Written as DNA, the CDR3 is TGTGCCAGCAGTCCCATTACCACAGGTGAAGCTTTCTTT. The rearrangement links TRBV27 to TRBJ1-1; D is possibly TRBD1 (5 bases). Germline CDR1 reads MNHEY; CDR2 reads SMNVEV (reference sequence). This CDR3 is built from 13 residues. Trimming left V 5 bases short and J 7 bases short, with 14 bases between.

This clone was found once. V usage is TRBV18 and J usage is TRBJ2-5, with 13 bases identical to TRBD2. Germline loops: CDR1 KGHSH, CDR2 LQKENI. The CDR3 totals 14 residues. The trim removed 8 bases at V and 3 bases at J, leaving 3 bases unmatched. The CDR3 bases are TGTGCCAGCCGCGGGACTAGCGGGAAAGAGACCCAGTACTTC. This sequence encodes CASRGTSGKETQYF.

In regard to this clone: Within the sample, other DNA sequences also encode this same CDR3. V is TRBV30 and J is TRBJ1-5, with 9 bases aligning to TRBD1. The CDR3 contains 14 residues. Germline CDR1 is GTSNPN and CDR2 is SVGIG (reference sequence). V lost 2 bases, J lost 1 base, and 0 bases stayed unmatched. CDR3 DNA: TGTGCCTGGAGTACAGGGGGCAGCAATCAGCCCCAGCATTTT. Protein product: CAWSTGGSNQPQHF.

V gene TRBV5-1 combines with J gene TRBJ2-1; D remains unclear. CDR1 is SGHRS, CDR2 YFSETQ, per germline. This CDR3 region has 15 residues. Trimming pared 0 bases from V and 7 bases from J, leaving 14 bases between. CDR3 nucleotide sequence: TGCGCCAGCAGCTTGGGGGTCTCCTGGAAGAATGAGCAGTTCTTC. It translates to CASSLGVSWKNEQFF. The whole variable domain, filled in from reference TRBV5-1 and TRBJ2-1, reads KAGVTQTPRYLIKTRGQQVTLSCSPISGHRSVSWYQQTPGQGLQFLFEYFSETQRNKGNFPGRFSGRQFSNSRSEMNVSTLELGDSALYLCASSLGVSWKNEQFFGPGTRLTVL.

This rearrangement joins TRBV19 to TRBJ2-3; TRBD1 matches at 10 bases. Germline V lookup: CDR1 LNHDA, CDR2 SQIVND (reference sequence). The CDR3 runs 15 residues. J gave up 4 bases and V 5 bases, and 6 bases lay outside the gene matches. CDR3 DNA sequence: TGTGCCAGTAGTGTCTCGACAGGGGGCCCAGATACGCAGTATTTT. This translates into CASSVSTGGPDTQYF.

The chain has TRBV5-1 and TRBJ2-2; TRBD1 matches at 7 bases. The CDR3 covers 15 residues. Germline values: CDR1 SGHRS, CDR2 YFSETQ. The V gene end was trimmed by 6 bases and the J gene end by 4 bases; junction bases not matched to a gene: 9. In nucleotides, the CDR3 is TGCGCCAGCATATCCGGGACAGAACGCACCGGGGAGCTGTTTTTT. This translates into CASISGTERTGELFF.

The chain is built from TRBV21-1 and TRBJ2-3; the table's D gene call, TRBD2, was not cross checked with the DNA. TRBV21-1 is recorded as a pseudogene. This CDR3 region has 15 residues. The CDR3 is CASMGSGAFTDTQYF. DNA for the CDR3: TGTGCCAGCATGGGCAGCGGGGCCTTCACAGATACGCAGTATTTT.

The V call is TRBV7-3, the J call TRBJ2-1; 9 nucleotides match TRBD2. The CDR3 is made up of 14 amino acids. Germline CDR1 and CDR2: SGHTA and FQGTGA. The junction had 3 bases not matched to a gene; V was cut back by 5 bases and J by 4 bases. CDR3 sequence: CASSTLAGYNEQFF. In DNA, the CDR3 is TGTGCCAGCAGCACTCTAGCGGGGTACAATGAGCAGTTCTTC.

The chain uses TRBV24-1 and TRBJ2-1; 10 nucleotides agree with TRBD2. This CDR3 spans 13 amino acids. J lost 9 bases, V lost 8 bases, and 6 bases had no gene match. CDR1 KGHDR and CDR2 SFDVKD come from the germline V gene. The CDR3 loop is CATTSGRAREQFF. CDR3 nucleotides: TGTGCCACCACGAGCGGGAGGGCCCGTGAGCAGTTCTTC.

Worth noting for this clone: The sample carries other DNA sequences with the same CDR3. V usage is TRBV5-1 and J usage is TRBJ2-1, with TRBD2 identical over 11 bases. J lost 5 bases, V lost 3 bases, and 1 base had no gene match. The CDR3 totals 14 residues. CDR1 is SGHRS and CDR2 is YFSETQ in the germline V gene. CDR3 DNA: TGCGCCAGCAGCTCGGGACTAGCGGACAATGAGCAGTTCTTC. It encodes CASSSGLADNEQFF.

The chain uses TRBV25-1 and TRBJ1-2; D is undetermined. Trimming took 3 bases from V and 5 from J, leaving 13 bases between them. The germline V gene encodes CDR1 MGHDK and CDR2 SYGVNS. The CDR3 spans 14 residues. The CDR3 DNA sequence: TGTGCCAGCAGTGATTTCAGGACGGCTTATGGCTACACCTTC. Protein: CASSDFRTAYGYTF.

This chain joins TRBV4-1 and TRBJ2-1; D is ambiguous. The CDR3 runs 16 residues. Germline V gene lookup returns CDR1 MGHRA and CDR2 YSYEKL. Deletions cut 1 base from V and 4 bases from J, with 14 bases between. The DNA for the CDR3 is TGCGCCAGCAGCCAAGTACGTCTAGTCCGGTACAATGAGCAGTTCTTC. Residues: CASSQVRLVRYNEQFF.

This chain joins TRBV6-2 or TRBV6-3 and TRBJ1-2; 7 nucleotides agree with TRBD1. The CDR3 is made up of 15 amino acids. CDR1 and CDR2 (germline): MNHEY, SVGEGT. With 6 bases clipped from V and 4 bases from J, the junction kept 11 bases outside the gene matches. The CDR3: CASSPQQTGRYGYTF. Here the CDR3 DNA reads TGTGCCAGCAGCCCGCAACAGACAGGGCGCTATGGCTACACCTTC.

The CDR3 coding sequence is TGTGCCAGTAGTCCTCTAATAGGGTTGCATGGCTACACCTTC. It yields the protein CASSPLIGLHGYTF. The chain joins TRBV19 to TRBJ1-2; D uncertain. The germline V gene has CDR1 LNHDA and CDR2 SQIVND (reference sequence). This CDR3 has 14 residues. V was pared by 5 bases and J by 6 bases, with 16 bases between.

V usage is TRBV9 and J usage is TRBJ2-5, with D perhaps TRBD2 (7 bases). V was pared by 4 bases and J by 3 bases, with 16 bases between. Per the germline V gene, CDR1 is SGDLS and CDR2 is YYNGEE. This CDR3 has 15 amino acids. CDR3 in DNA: TGTGCCAGCAGCACATGGGGGGGGCTGGAAGAGACCCAGTACTTC. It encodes CASSTWGGLEETQYF.

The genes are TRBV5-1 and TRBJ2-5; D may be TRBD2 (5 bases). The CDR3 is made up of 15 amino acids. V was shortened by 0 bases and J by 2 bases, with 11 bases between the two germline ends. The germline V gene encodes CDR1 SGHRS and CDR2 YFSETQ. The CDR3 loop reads CASSLAAPGQETQYF. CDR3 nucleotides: TGCGCCAGCAGCTTGGCGGCCCCGGGGCAAGAGACCCAGTACTTC.

The CDR3: CASSPPSPKNIQYF. CDR3 sequence (DNA): TGTGCCAGCAGCCCGCCCAGTCCAAAAAACATTCAGTACTTC. The V gene is TRBV7-9, the J gene TRBJ2-4; D is unresolved. Germline V lookup: CDR1 SEHNR, CDR2 FQNEAQ (reference sequence). This CDR3 region has 14 residues. Trimming shortened V by 5 bases and J by 4 bases, and 12 bases separated the two germline ends.

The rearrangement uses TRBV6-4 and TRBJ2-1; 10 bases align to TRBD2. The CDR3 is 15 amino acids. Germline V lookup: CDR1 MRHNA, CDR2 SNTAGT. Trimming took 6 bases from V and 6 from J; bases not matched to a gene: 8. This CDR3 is CASSSGTSESNEQFF. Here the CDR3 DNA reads TGTGCCAGCAGCTCCGGGACTAGCGAATCCAATGAGCAGTTCTTC.

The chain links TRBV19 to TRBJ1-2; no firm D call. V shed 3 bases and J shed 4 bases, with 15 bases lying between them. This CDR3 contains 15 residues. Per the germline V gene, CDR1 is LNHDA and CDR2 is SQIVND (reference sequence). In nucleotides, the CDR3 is TGTGCCAGTAGTATCTTGATCGGGGAGGCCTATGGCTACACCTTC. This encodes CASSILIGEAYGYTF. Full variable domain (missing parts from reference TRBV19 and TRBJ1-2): DGGITQSPKYLFRKEGQNVTLSCEQNLNHDAMYWYRQDPGQGLRLIYYSQIVNDFQKGDIAEGYSVSREKKESFPLTVTSAQKNPTAFYLCASSILIGEAYGYTFGSGTRLTVV.

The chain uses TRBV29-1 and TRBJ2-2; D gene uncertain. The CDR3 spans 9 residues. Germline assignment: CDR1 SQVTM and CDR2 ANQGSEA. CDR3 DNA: TGCAACCAAACCGGGGAGCTGTTTTTT. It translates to CNQTGELFF.